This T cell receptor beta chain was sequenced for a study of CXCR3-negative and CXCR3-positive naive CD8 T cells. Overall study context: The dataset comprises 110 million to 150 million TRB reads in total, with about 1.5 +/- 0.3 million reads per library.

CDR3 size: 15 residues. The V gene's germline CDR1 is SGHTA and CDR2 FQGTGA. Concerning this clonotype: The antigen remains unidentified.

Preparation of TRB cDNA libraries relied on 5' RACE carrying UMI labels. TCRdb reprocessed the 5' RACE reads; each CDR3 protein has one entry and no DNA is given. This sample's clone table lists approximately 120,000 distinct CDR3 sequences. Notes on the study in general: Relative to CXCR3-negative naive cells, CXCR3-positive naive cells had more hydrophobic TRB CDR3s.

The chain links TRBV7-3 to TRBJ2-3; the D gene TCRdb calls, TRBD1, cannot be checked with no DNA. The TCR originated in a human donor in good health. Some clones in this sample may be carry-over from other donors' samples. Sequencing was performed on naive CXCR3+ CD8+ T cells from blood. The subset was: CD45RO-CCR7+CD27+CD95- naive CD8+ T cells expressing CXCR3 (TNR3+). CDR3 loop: CASSLQGVWGNTQYF.